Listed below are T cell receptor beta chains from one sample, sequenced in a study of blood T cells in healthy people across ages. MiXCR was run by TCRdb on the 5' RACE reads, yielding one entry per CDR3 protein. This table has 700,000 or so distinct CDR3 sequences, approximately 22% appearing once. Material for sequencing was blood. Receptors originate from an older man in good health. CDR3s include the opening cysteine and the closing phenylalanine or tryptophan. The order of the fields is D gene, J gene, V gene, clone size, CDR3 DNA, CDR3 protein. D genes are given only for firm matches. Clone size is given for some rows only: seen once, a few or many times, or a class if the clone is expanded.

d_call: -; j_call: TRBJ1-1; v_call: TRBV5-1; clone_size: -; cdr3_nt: TGCGCCAGCAGCCTACCGAATCCGGGCGGGGACACTGAAGCTTTCTTT; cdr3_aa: CASSLPNPGGDTEAFF
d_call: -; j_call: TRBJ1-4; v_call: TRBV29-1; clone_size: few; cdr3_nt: TGCAGCGTTGGACGGGGCGCAACTAATGAAAAACTGTTTTTT; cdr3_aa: CSVGRGATNEKLFF
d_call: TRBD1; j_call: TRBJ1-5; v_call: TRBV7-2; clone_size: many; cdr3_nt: TGTGCCAGCTCGACAGGGTGGGGTAATCAGCCCCAGCATTTT; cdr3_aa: CASSTGWGNQPQHF
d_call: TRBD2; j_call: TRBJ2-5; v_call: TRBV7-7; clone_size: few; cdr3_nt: TGTGCCAGCAGCTTATTAATGGGGACTAGCGCCTCAGAGACCCAGTACTTC; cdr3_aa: CASSLLMGTSASETQYF
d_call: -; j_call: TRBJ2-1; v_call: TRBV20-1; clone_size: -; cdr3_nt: TGCAGTGCGGGGGGGCCTTATATGATTGAGCAGTTCTTC; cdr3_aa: CSAGGPYMIEQFF
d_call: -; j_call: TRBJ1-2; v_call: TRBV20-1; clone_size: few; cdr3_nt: TGCAGTGCTAGACCGGACACTACCTATGGCTACACCTTC; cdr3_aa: CSARPDTTYGYTF
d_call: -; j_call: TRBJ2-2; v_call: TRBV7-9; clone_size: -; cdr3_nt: TGTGCCAGCAGCTTAGCTCGGGGCACCAACACCGGGGAGCTGTTTTTT; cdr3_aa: CASSLARGTNTGELFF
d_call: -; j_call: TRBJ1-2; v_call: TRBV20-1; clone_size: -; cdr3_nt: TGCAGTGCTAGAGGGAACCCAGTCAGGATGGGAAAGGGCTACACCTTC; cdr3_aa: CSARGNPVRMGKGYTF
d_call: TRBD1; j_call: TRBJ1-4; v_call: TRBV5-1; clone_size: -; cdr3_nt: TGCGCCAGCAGCTTGGCCGGGACAGCCGCAACTAATGAAAAACTGTTTTTT; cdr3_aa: CASSLAGTAATNEKLFF
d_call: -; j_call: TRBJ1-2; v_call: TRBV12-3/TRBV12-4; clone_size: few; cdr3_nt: TGTGCCAGCAGTTTAGTCCAGGGTTCTAACTATGGCTACACCTTC; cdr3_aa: CASSLVQGSNYGYTF
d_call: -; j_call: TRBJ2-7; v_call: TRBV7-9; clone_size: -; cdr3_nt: TGTGCCAGCAGCTCCGCGGTGACGGGGAGCTCCTACGAGCAGTACTTC; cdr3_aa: CASSSAVTGSSYEQYF
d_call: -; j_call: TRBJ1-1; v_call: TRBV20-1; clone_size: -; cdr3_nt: TGCAGTGCTAGAGAGGTGGCGGGAAGGCGCAGTGAAGCTTTCTTT; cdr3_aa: CSAREVAGRRSEAFF
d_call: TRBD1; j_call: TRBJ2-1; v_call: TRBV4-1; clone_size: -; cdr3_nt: TGCGCCAGCAGCCAAGAGGGACAGGTAGGCAATGAGCAGTTCTTC; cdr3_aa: CASSQEGQVGNEQFF
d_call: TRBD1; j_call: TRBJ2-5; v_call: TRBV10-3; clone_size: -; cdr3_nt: TGTGCCACTTCGCACGGGACAGGGGCGTTACAGACCCAGTACTTC; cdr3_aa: CATSHGTGALQTQYF
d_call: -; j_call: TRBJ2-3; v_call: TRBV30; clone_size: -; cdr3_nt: TGTGCCTGGAGTCCATCAGGGTGGCTAGCGAAAGGAGGTGATACGCAGTATTTT; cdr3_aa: CAWSPSGWLAKGGDTQYF
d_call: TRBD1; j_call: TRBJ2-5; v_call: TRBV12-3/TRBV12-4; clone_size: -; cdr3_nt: TGTGCCAGCAGTTTAGACACACAGGGGCCCAAGTACTTC; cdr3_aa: CASSLDTQGPKYF
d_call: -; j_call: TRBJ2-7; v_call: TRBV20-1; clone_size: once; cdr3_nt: TGCAGTGCTCCGGCCTTAACCTACGAGCAGTACTTC; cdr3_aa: CSAPALTYEQYF
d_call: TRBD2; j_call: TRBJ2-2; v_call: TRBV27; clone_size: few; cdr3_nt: TGTGCCAGCAGTTCGAAAGCGGGGGTGAGCACCGGGGAGCTGTTTTTT; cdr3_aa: CASSSKAGVSTGELFF
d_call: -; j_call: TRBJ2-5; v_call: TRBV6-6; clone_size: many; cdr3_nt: TGTGCCAGTGGTAGCGAGACCCAGTACTTC; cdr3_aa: CASGSETQYF
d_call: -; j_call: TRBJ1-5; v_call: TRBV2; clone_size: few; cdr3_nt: TGTGCCAGCAGTGAACAGTATAGCAATCAGCCCCAGCATTTT; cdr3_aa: CASSEQYSNQPQHF
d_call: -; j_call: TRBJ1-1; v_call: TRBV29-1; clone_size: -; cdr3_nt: TGCAGCGTTGAAAGTGCGGAAAACACTGAAGCTTTCTTT; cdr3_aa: CSVESAENTEAFF
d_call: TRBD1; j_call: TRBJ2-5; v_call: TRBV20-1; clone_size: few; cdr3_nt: TGCAGTGCTAGAGTTTTACCGGGACAGGGTGAAGAGACCCAGTACTTC; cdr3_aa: CSARVLPGQGEETQYF
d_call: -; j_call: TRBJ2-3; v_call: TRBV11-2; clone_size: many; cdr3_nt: TGTGCCAGCAGCTTATTTTGGGGGAAATCCACAGATACGCAGTATTTT; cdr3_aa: CASSLFWGKSTDTQYF
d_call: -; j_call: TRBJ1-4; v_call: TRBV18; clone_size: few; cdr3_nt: TGTACCAGCTCACCACACCCGGTCGGGGGATCGACTAATGAAAAACTGTTTTTT; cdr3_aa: CTSSPHPVGGSTNEKLFF
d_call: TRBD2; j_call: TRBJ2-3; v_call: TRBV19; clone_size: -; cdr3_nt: TGTGCCAGTGGGGCGGCTAGCGGGAGGGTGGATACGCAGTACTTT; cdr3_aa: CASGAASGRVDTQYF
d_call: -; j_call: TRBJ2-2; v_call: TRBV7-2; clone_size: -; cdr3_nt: TGTGCCAGCAGCTTAAGTAGGGCGGCAAACACCGGGGAGCTGTTTTTT; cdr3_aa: CASSLSRAANTGELFF
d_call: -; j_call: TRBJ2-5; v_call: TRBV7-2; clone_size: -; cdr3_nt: TGTGCCAGCAGCTTAAGTTCGACACGCCAAGAGACCCAGTACTTC; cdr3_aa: CASSLSSTRQETQYF
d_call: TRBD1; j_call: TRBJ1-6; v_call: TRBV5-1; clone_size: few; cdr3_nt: TGCGCCAGCAGCTGGAATCCAGGGGGCGATAATTCACCCCTCCACTTT; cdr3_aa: CASSWNPGGDNSPLHF
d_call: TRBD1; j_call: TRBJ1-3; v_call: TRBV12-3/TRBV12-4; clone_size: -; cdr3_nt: TGTGCCAGCATCCGGGACAGGGGTCGAAACACCATATATTTT; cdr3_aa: CASIRDRGRNTIYF
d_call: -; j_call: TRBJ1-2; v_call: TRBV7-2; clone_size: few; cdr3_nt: TGTGCCAGCACCCGTCCTCCCCTCGACTATGGCTACACCTTC; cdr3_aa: CASTRPPLDYGYTF
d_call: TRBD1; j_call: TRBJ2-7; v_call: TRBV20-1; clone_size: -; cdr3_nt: TGCAGTGCTAGAGATCCTGCCTCCGGGACAGGGTACGAGCAGTACTTC; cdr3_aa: CSARDPASGTGYEQYF
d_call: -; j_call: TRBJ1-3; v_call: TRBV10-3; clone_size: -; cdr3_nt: TGTGCCATCAGCAGATATGGAAACACCATATATTTT; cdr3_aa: CAISRYGNTIYF
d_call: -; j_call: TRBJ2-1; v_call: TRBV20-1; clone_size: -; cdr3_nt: TGCAGTATTATCTTCGGACCGAAGAGCAATGAGCAGTTCTTC; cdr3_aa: CSIIFGPKSNEQFF
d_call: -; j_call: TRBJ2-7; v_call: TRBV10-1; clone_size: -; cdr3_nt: TGCGCCAGCAGTGAAGGGCTTTTGAGCTCCTACGAGCAGTACTTC; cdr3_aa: CASSEGLLSSYEQYF
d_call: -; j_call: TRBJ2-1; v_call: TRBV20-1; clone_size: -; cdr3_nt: TGCAGTGCTAGTGAAATGGGACTTGGGGGGTTCAATGAGCAGTTCTTC; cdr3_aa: CSASEMGLGGFNEQFF
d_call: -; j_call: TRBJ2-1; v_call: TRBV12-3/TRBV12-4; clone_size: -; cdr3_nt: TGTGCCAGCAGGCCAAGGGACGGTGATTACAATGAGCAGTTCTTC; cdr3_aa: CASRPRDGDYNEQFF
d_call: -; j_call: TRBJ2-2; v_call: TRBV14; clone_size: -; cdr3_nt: TGTGCCAGCAGCCAAAATCCCAGGCTCCTAGGCACCGGGGAGCTGTTTTTT; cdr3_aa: CASSQNPRLLGTGELFF
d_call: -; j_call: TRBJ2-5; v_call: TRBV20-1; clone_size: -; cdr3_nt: TGCAGTGCTAGAGATCGGACCGGGTTGGAGACCCAGTACTTC; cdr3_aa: CSARDRTGLETQYF
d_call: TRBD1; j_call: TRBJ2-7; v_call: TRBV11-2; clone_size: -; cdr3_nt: TGTGCCAGCAGCTTAGGGGTGCCGGGACAGGGCTTTTACGAGCAGTACTTC; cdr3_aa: CASSLGVPGQGFYEQYF
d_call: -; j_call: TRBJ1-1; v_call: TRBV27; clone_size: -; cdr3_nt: TGTGCCAGCAGTTTGGGGGGCCCACCTGAAGCTTTCTTT; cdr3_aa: CASSLGGPPEAFF
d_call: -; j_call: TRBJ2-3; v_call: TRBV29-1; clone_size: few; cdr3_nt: TGCAGGACTCCAGATACGCAGTATTTT; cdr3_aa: CRTPDTQYF
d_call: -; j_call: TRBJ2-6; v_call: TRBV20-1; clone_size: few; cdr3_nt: TGCAGTGCTAGGCAGTCTGGGGCCAACGTCCTGACTTTC; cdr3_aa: CSARQSGANVLTF
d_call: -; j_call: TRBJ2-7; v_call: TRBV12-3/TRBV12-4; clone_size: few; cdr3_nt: TGTGCCAGCAGTTTTAATACAGAGGCTAACGAGCAGTACTTC; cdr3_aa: CASSFNTEANEQYF
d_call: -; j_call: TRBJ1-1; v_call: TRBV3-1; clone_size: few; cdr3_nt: TGTGCCAGCAGCCAGATTGGGGGGAACACTGAAGCTTTCTTT; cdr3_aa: CASSQIGGNTEAFF
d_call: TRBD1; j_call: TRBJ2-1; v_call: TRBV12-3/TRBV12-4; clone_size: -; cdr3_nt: TGTGCCAGCAGTTCGACTGACAGGGACAATGAGCAGTTCTTC; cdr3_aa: CASSSTDRDNEQFF